Listed below are T cell receptor beta chains from one sample, sequenced in a study of vaccination effects on CD4 cells after COVID-19. The method was immunoSEQ multiplex PCR; TCRdb's version includes in-frame clones alone and lacks a portion of them. This table has fewer than 30,000 clones, about 81% appearing once. These receptors are not linked to any known antigen. This specimen consisted of CD4+ T cells from PBMCs cultured with SARS-CoV-2 spike peptides, obtained before COVID-19 vaccination. The receptors originated from a human donor who received a COVID-19 vaccine. CDR3s include the opening cysteine and the closing phenylalanine or tryptophan. Each record gives: CDR3 DNA, CDR3 protein, D gene, clone size, V gene, J gene. A D gene is named only where the DNA matches it firmly. Not every row has a clone size; where given, it reads once, few, many or a size class.

TGTGCCAGCTCCCTAGGCATCCCGGACGAGCAGTACTTC,CASSLGIPDEQYF,NA,NA,TRBV18,TRBJ2-7
TGTGCCAGTAGCCAAAACCTAGCGGGGCTATCTAGCACAGATACGCAGTATTTT,CASSQNLAGLSSTDTQYF,TRBD2,NA,TRBV19,TRBJ2-3
TGTGCCAGCAGACCAGGGACAGGGGAGGGCTACACCTTC,CASRPGTGEGYTF,TRBD1,NA,TRBV6-6,TRBJ1-2
TGTGCCAGCACGGTACGAGGGATGAACACTGAAGCTTTCTTT,CASTVRGMNTEAFF,NA,NA,TRBV2,TRBJ1-1
TGTGCCAGTACCAACCAGAACACTGAAGCTTTCTTT,CASTNQNTEAFF,NA,NA,TRBV19,TRBJ1-1
TGTGCCAGCAGTGCAGGACAGGGGGGCCCCTACAATGAGCAGTTCTTC,CASSAGQGGPYNEQFF,TRBD1,NA,TRBV28,TRBJ2-1
TGCGCCAGCAGCCAAGGACAAATTAGCTCTGGAAACACCATATATTTT,CASSQGQISSGNTIYF,NA,NA,TRBV4-1,TRBJ1-3
TGTGCCAGCAGCTTAGTGGTAGCGGGGGGGACCGGGGAGCTGTTTTTT,CASSLVVAGGTGELFF,TRBD2,few,TRBV7-2,TRBJ2-2
TGTGCCAGCAGGACTCGGGGTTTGGAGTATAGCAATCAGCCCCAGCATTTT,CASRTRGLEYSNQPQHF,NA,NA,TRBV28,TRBJ1-5
TGTGCCAGCAGTGAAGTATGGAACTATAATTCACCCCTCCACTTT,CASSEVWNYNSPLHF,NA,NA,TRBV6-1,TRBJ1-6
TGTGCCAGCAGCCAAGCGGGGTCGAGCACTGAAGCTTTCTTT,CASSQAGSSTEAFF,NA,NA,TRBV3-1/TRBV3-2,TRBJ1-1
TGTGCCAGCAGCTTGTGGGCCAATGACGGGCGAGGAGGCTACACCTTC,CASSLWANDGRGGYTF,NA,NA,TRBV5-4,TRBJ1-2
TGTGCCAGCAGCCAAGCCCACCTGGGCAATTACAATGAGCAGTTCTTC,CASSQAHLGNYNEQFF,NA,NA,TRBV4-2,TRBJ2-1
TGTGCCACCAGCAGAAATAGCGGGAGGTTACGGTTCTTC,CATSRNSGRLRFF,TRBD2,NA,TRBV15,TRBJ2-1
TGCAGCGTAGGGGGGCAGGGCATTACGCAGTATTTT,CSVGGQGITQYF,NA,NA,TRBV29-1,TRBJ2-3
TGTGCCAGTACGAATAAGGGGGGTTACACCGGGGAGCTGTTTTTT,CASTNKGGYTGELFF,NA,NA,TRBV19,TRBJ2-2
TGTGCCAGCGGGGCCTTACCCGGGTCCTACGAGCAGTACTTC,CASGALPGSYEQYF,NA,NA,TRBV6-5,TRBJ2-7
TGTGCCAGCAGCCAATTCGGACAGGCCCCCGGGGTGAACACTGAAGCTTTCTTT,CASSQFGQAPGVNTEAFF,TRBD1,NA,TRBV3-1/TRBV3-2,TRBJ1-1
TGCAGTGCTAGTCGTGGGGATGGCTACACCTTC,CSASRGDGYTF,NA,few,TRBV20-1,TRBJ1-2
TGTGCCAGAAGCTTAACCCCCGGGACAGACTTGATTTTATGTGGCTACACCTTC,CARSLTPGTDLILCGYTF,TRBD1,few,TRBV5-3,TRBJ1-2
TGTGCCATCAGGAGGACAGGGGGTATTACGGGCACTGAAGCTTTCTTT,CAIRRTGGITGTEAFF,TRBD1,NA,TRBV10-3,TRBJ1-1
TGTGCCATCAGTGTTCAAGCGGAGAACACCGGGGAGCTGTTTTTT,CAISVQAENTGELFF,NA,NA,TRBV10-3,TRBJ2-2
TGCAGCGTTGAAGGACAGCTGAACACTGAAGCTTTCTTT,CSVEGQLNTEAFF,NA,NA,TRBV29-1,TRBJ1-1
TGCGCCAGCAGCTTGGCCGGGAGCGGGGATACGCAGTATTTT,CASSLAGSGDTQYF,NA,NA,TRBV5-1,TRBJ2-3
TGTGCCAGCAGTCTTAATCACAGGAGCTCCTACGAGCAGTACTTC,CASSLNHRSSYEQYF,NA,NA,TRBV6-5,TRBJ2-7
TGCGCCAGCACCGAACAGGAACTCTCCTACAATGAGCAGTTCTTC,CASTEQELSYNEQFF,NA,NA,TRBV5-1,TRBJ2-1
TGTGCCAGCAGCCCCCAGGGCCTAATTACCGAGCAGTACTTC,CASSPQGLITEQYF,NA,NA,TRBV11-3,TRBJ2-7
TGTGCCAGCCGAGGGACAGGGTACACCGGGGAGCTGTTTTTT,CASRGTGYTGELFF,TRBD1,NA,TRBV6-5,TRBJ2-2
TGTGCCAGCAGCCAGGGGACAGGGGTTACGGAAAAACTGTTTTTT,CASSQGTGVTEKLFF,TRBD1,NA,TRBV11-2,TRBJ1-4
TGTGCCAGCAGCTCGGGACTAGCGGGAGCACAAGAGACCCAGTACTTC,CASSSGLAGAQETQYF,TRBD2,NA,TRBV11-1,TRBJ2-5
TGTGCCAGCAGCAGTCAGGGACAGGGGGTTTACAATGAGCAGTTCTTC,CASSSQGQGVYNEQFF,TRBD1,NA,TRBV7-8,TRBJ2-1
TGCGCCAGCAGCCAAGAACGATTCGGTTCCTACAATGAGCAGTTCTTC,CASSQERFGSYNEQFF,NA,NA,TRBV4-3,TRBJ2-1
TGTGCCAGCTCAGTTTCTGCGGATACGCAGTATTTT,CASSVSADTQYF,NA,NA,TRBV18,TRBJ2-3
TGTGCCACCACCCGGGACAGATTTTACAATGAGCAGTTCTTC,CATTRDRFYNEQFF,TRBD1,NA,TRBV19,TRBJ2-1
TGTGCCAGCGGAATCTCCTACGAGCAGTACTTC,CASGISYEQYF,NA,NA,TRBV11-2,TRBJ2-7
TGTGCCAGCACCTTCGGGGATTCTAACTATGGCTACACCTTC,CASTFGDSNYGYTF,NA,few,TRBV9,TRBJ1-2
TGTGCCAGCAGTTTGGCGCTCGGAGATACGCAGTATTTT,CASSLALGDTQYF,NA,NA,TRBV27,TRBJ2-3
TGTGCCAGCAGCTTAGGAGCAGGCTCTGGAAACACCATATATTTT,CASSLGAGSGNTIYF,NA,few,TRBV7-3,TRBJ1-3
TGTGCCAGCAGTCGACAGGGGGCCTCCGAGCAGTACTTC,CASSRQGASEQYF,TRBD1,NA,TRBV12-3/TRBV12-4,TRBJ2-7
TGTGCCAGCAGCTTAGGGGGCGTCGAGTGGACTGAAGCTTTCTTT,CASSLGGVEWTEAFF,NA,NA,TRBV7-8,TRBJ1-1
TGTGCCTTTACAGTCCTCCAAGAGACCCAGTACTTC,CAFTVLQETQYF,NA,NA,TRBV30,TRBJ2-5
TGTGCCAGCAGTCGGACTAGCGGGAGAGGTGAGCAGTTCTTC,CASSRTSGRGEQFF,TRBD2,NA,TRBV6-2/TRBV6-3,TRBJ2-1
TGTGCCAGCAGTGACGGGCTAGCGGGCACCTACAATGAGCAGTTCTTC,CASSDGLAGTYNEQFF,TRBD2,NA,TRBV25-1,TRBJ2-1